What follows are 16 T cell receptor beta chains derived from one specimen sequenced in a study of cytomegalovirus exposure and HLA in healthy donors. PCR primers comprised 60 Vbeta and 13 Jbeta primers. The repertoire was sequenced with immunoSEQ multiplex PCR; TCRdb's copy has only in-frame clones and lacks some. Among about 150,000 clones listed, roughly 70% were seen once. Sample: PBMCs. These receptors came from a man aged 45 to 65 in good health and CMV-seropositive.

V gene TRBV7-9 combines with J gene TRBJ2-5; 8 bases map to TRBD2. From germline, CDR1 is SEHNR and CDR2 FQNEAQ (reference sequence). J was trimmed by 1 base and V by 3 bases; bases with no gene match: 7. This CDR3 region has 16 residues. The chain's CDR3 is CASSFRVAGPQETQYF. The CDR3 nucleotides read TGTGCCAGCAGCTTCCGAGTAGCGGGGCCCCAAGAGACCCAGTACTTC.

This clone was observed a handful of times. The CDR3 region has the DNA TGTGCCAGTAATACAGGGCGCGGCTACACCTTC. This translates into CASNTGRGYTF. V usage is TRBV19 and J usage is TRBJ1-2; possibly TRBD1 for D (6 bases). CDR1 LNHDA and CDR2 SQIVND come from the germline V gene (reference sequence). The CDR3 has 11 residues. Trimming cost V 7 bases and J 8 bases, with 11 bases left between them.

The chain uses TRBV5-6 and TRBJ2-5; D unclear. The germline V and J ends were trimmed by 4 bases and 7 bases, with 20 bases remaining between them. The V gene's germline CDR1 is SGHDT and CDR2 YYEEEE. The CDR3 sequence is 15 residues long. CDR3 residues: CASSPRDGGGGTQYF. The CDR3 DNA sequence: TGTGCCAGCAGCCCCCGAGATGGCGGTGGCGGGACCCAGTACTTC.

A few counts support this clone. The chain recombines TRBV6-5 with TRBJ2-7, with D tentatively TRBD2 (6 bases). The germline gives CDR1 MNHEY, CDR2 SVGAGI. Trimming took off 2 bases at V and 3 bases at J, with 11 bases between the two ends. The CDR3 has 14 residues. This chain's CDR3 is CASSYRGGDYEQYF. DNA of the CDR3: TGTGCCAGCAGTTACCGGGGAGGAGACTACGAGCAGTACTTC.

The chain uses TRBV7-9 and TRBJ2-5; 10 bases are a match to TRBD2. Trimming took 3 bases from V and 0 from J; bases not matched to a gene: 4. The CDR3 consists of 16 residues. Germline lookup yields CDR1 SEHNR and CDR2 FQNEAQ (reference sequence). The CDR3 region is CASSFGLAEYQETQYF. DNA of the CDR3: TGTGCCAGCAGCTTCGGACTAGCGGAGTACCAAGAGACCCAGTACTTC.

V usage is TRBV6-1 and J usage is TRBJ2-4, with D perhaps TRBD2 (6 bases). This CDR3 comprises 15 residues. V shed 0 bases and J shed 1 base, with 7 bases lying between them. Looked up from germline, CDR1 is MNHNS and CDR2 is SASEGT. The CDR3 DNA reads as TGTGCCAGCAGTGAAGCGGGACTTGCCAAAAACATTCAGTACTTC. This codes for CASSEAGLAKNIQYF.

This chain joins TRBV12-5 and TRBJ2-1; tentative D call: TRBD2 (6 bases). V lost 8 bases to trimming and J lost 2 bases, with 25 bases between them. This CDR3 has 18 amino acids. In germline, CDR1 is LGHNT, CDR2 FRNRAP. CDR3: CASRGSGSNVIPYNEQFF. The CDR3 DNA sequence: TGTGCTAGTAGGGGATCCGGGAGTAACGTCATCCCCTACAATGAGCAGTTCTTC.

The chain recombines TRBV7-9 with TRBJ1-1; D is possibly TRBD1 (5 bases). CDR1 is SEHNR, CDR2 FQNEAQ, per germline (reference sequence). The CDR3 is 15 residues long. V dropped 3 bases and J dropped 1 base, with 12 bases sitting between them. The CDR3 bases are TGTGCCAGCAGCTTCATAGGGGCGGCGAACACTGAAGCTTTCTTT. Protein: CASSFIGAANTEAFF.

The J gene is TRBJ1-2, the V gene TRBV6-1; TRBD1 matches 7 bases. Per the germline V gene, CDR1 is MNHNS and CDR2 is SASEGT. This CDR3 region has 15 residues. The V gene end was trimmed by 7 bases and the J gene end by 3 bases; junction bases not matched to a gene: 11. CDR3: CASISRPGTDYGYTF. DNA of the CDR3: TGTGCCAGCATCTCCAGGCCAGGGACAGACTATGGCTACACCTTC.

This clone was detected only a few times. The rearrangement joins TRBV19 to TRBJ1-2; 8 nucleotides align to TRBD1. The CDR3 spans 14 residues. In germline, CDR1 is LNHDA, CDR2 SQIVND (reference sequence). The J segment lost 8 bases and the V segment lost 6 bases, leaving 11 bases of the junction unmatched. Written as DNA, the CDR3 is TGTGCCAGTAGAAAACAGGGGGTTATGGAGGGCTACACCTTC. Protein product: CASRKQGVMEGYTF.

The chain uses TRBV9 and TRBJ1-1; D is unresolved. Germline V lookup: CDR1 SGDLS, CDR2 YYNGEE. The germline V and J ends were trimmed by 5 bases and 1 base, with 9 bases remaining between them. The CDR3 extends over 13 amino acids. DNA of the CDR3: TGTGCCAGCAGTTACAGTGAGAACACTGAAGCTTTCTTT. This translates into CASSYSENTEAFF. The whole variable domain, filled in from reference TRBV9 and TRBJ1-1, reads DSGVTQTPKHLITATGQRVTLRCSPRSGDLSVYWYQQSLDQGLQFLIQYYNGEERAKGNILERFSAQQFPDLHSELNLSSLELGDSALYFCASSYSENTEAFFGQGTRLTVV.

The CDR3 here is CASSLGTGSTDTQYF. The CDR3 DNA reads as TGTGCCAGCAGCTTAGGGACAGGGAGCACAGATACGCAGTATTTT. V usage is TRBV7-9 and J usage is TRBJ2-3, with 8 nucleotides matching TRBD1. The CDR3 is 15 residues long. Germline V gene sequence: CDR1 SEHNR, CDR2 FQNEAQ (reference sequence). The junction had 0 bases not matched to a gene; V was cut back by 1 base and J by 0 bases.

The V gene is TRBV5-1, the J gene TRBJ2-5; 7 positions match TRBD1. Judging by the DNA end, TRBJ2-7 fits better; the J call may be wrong. The CDR3 loop spans 14 amino acids. Per germline, CDR1 SGHRS and CDR2 YFSETQ. CDR3 bases: TGCGCCAGCAGCTCAGGGGGAAGTTCCTACGAGCAGTACTTC. As protein: CASSSGGSSYEQYF.

The chain is built from TRBV5-4 and TRBJ2-5; TRBD1 is a possible D gene (5 bases). The V end was cut by 5 bases, the J end by 3 bases, with 14 bases between. The CDR3 is 14 residues long. CDR1 and CDR2 (germline): SGHNT, YYREEE (reference sequence). The CDR3 bases are TGTGCCAGCAGTTCGTCGACAGAAGAAGAGACCCAGTACTTC. It encodes CASSSSTEEETQYF. The whole variable domain, remainder taken from reference TRBV5-4 and TRBJ2-5, is ETGVTQSPTHLIKTRGQQVTLRCSSQSGHNTVSWYQQALGQGPQFIFQYYREEENGRGNFPPRFSGLQFPNYSSELNVNALELDDSALYLCASSSSTEEETQYFGPGTRLLVL.

The rearrangement uses TRBV4-1 and TRBJ1-2; possibly TRBD1 for D (6 bases). The V end lost 0 bases, the J end lost 1 base, and 12 bases lay between the germline ends. From germline, CDR1 is MGHRA and CDR2 YSYEKL. This CDR3 is built from 16 residues. The DNA of the CDR3 is TGCGCCAGCAGCCAAGACCACTCACAGGGTAACTATGGCTACACCTTC. Protein sequence: CASSQDHSQGNYGYTF.

The rearrangement joins TRBV29-1 to TRBJ1-1; no firm D call. The length of the CDR3 is 13 residues. The germline V and J ends were trimmed by 7 bases and 0 bases, with 12 bases remaining between them. Germline-derived CDR1 and CDR2 are SQVTM and ANQGSEA. The chain's CDR3 is CSAETTMNTEAFF. The DNA for the CDR3 is TGCAGCGCGGAAACGACTATGAACACTGAAGCTTTCTTT.